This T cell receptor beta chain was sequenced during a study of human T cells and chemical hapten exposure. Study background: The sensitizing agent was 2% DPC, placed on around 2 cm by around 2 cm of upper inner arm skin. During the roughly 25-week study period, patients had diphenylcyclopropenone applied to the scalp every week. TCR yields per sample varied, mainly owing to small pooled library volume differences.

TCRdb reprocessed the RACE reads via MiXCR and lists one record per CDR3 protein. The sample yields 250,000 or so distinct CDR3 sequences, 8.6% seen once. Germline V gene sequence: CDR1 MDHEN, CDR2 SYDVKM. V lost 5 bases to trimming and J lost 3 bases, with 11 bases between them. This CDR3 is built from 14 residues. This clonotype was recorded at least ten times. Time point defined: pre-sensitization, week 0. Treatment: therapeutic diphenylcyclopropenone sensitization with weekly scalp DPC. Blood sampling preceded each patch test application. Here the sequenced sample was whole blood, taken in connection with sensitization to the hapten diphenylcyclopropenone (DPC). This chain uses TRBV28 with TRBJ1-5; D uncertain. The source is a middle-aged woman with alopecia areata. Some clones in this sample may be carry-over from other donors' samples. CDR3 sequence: CASSPSPNNQPQHF. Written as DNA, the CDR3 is TGTGCCAGCAGTCCTTCACCTAACAATCAGCCCCAGCATTTT.